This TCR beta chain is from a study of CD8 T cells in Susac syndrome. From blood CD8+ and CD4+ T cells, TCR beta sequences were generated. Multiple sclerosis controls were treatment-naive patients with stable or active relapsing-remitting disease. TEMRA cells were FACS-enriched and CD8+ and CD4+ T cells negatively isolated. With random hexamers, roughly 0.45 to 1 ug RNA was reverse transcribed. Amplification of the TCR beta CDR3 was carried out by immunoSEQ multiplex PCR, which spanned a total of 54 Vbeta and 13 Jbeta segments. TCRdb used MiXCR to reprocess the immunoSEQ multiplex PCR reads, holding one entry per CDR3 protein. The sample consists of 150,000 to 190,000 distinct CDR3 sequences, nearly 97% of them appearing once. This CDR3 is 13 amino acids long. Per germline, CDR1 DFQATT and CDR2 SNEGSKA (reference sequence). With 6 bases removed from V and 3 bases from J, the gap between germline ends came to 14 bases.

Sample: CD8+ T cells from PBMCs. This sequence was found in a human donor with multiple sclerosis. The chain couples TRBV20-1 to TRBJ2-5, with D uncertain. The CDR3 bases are TGCAGTGCCTACGCCCCCTTGGAAGAGACCCAGTACTTC. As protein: CSAYAPLEETQYF.